One sample yielded the 17 T cell receptor beta chains listed below, sequenced in a study of blood T cell repertoires in COVID-19. TCRdb's table, derived via immunoSEQ multiplex PCR, lists solely in-frame clones and lacks some. The sample consists of fewer than 130,000 clones, about 90% of them appearing once. Sequenced input: peripheral blood. The receptors come from a human donor in a cohort sampled during active COVID-19.

The chain couples TRBV24-1 to TRBJ2-1; TRBD1 might be the D (6 bases). This CDR3 spans 16 amino acids. The V end was cut by 0 bases, the J end by 4 bases, with 12 bases between. CDR1 is KGHDR, CDR2 SFDVKD, per germline. The CDR3 sequence is CATSDLRTDGYNEQFF. The CDR3 DNA follows: TGTGCCACCAGTGATTTGCGGACAGATGGATACAATGAGCAGTTCTTC.

This sequence joins TRBV15 and TRBJ1-1; 10 nucleotides line up with TRBD1. Germline lookup yields CDR1 LNHNV and CDR2 YYDKDF (reference sequence). V trimming: 4 bases; J trimming: 1 base; junction bases outside the gene matches: 3. The CDR3 is made up of 15 amino acids. CDR3 in amino acids: CATSTGTGANTEAFF. CDR3 DNA sequence: TGTGCCACCAGCACAGGGACAGGGGCGAACACTGAAGCTTTCTTT.

The chain combines TRBV7-3 with TRBJ2-3; D possibly corresponds to TRBD2 (6 bases). Trimming pared 3 bases from V and 0 bases from J, leaving 16 bases between. The CDR3 covers 17 residues. Germline CDR1 SGHTA, CDR2 FQGTGA. The CDR3 coding sequence is TGTGCCAGCAGCTTCGGGACTCATCAGACTAGCACAGATACGCAGTATTTT. Residues: CASSFGTHQTSTDTQYF.

CDR3 sequence reads: CASPGTFYNEQFF. CDR3 nucleotides: TGCGCCAGCCCCGGGACTTTCTACAATGAGCAGTTCTTC. The V gene is TRBV10-1, the J gene TRBJ2-1; tentative D call: TRBD2 (6 bases). V was cut by 8 bases and J by 3 bases, with 11 bases left in between. Germline V CDR1 and CDR2: WNHNN, SYGVQD (reference sequence). The CDR3 consists of 13 residues.

The chain joins TRBV5-5 to TRBJ2-5; 7 bases align to TRBD2. CDR3 length: 14 residues. Germline CDR1 is SGHKS and CDR2 is YYEKEE (reference sequence). With V trimmed by 4 bases and J by 0 bases, 3 bases remained unmatched. CDR3 DNA: TGTGCCAGCAGCCCGGGGACTAACCAAGAGACCCAGTACTTC. This gives the protein CASSPGTNQETQYF.

The rearrangement joins TRBV14 to TRBJ2-3; no clear D gene. This CDR3 has 15 amino acids. Germline loops: CDR1 SGHDN, CDR2 FVKESK. V lost 1 base, J lost 4 bases, and 12 bases lay in between. The CDR3 is CASSQAFSPPDTQYF. The CDR3 DNA follows: TGTGCCAGCAGCCAAGCGTTCAGTCCCCCAGATACGCAGTATTTT.

The count of this clone is one. J is TRBJ1-2 and V is TRBV10-2, with 12 bases identical to TRBD1. Per the germline V gene, CDR1 is WSHSY and CDR2 is SAAADI. V lost 2 bases, J lost 5 bases, and 9 bases stayed unmatched. The CDR3 is 17 amino acids. CDR3 sequence: CASSEPLGTGGFYGYTF. CDR3 in DNA: TGCGCCAGCAGTGAGCCCCTGGGGACAGGGGGCTTTTATGGCTACACCTTC.

This sequence joins TRBV7-2 and TRBJ2-3; 10 bases agree with TRBD2. V lost 4 bases, J lost 2 bases, and 3 bases stayed unmatched. This CDR3 spans 15 amino acids. Per germline, CDR1 SGHTA and CDR2 FQGNSA. CDR3 DNA: TGTGCCAGCAGCTCTACTAGCGGGATCACAGATACGCAGTATTTT. It specifies CASSSTSGITDTQYF.

This clone was seen more than once but under ten times. The CDR3 DNA follows: TGCGCCAGCAGCCCCGGGACAGGGATGACCAATGAGCAGTTCTTC. This gives the protein CASSPGTGMTNEQFF. The rearrangement uses TRBV5-1 and TRBJ2-1, with 9 positions matching TRBD1. Germline V gene data show CDR1 as SGHRS and CDR2 as YFSETQ. This CDR3 has 15 residues. V lost 4 bases and J lost 6; bases outside the gene matches: 8.

This sequence joins TRBV5-1 and TRBJ2-1; D is possibly TRBD2 (5 bases). This CDR3 has 16 residues. CDR1 is SGHRS and CDR2 is YFSETQ in the germline V gene. V dropped 4 bases and J dropped 4 bases, with 18 bases sitting between them. This CDR3 is CASSVDGLLGYNEQFF. CDR3 nucleotides: TGCGCCAGCAGCGTAGACGGACTGCTGGGGTACAATGAGCAGTTCTTC.

The genes are TRBV7-2 and TRBJ1-1, with D maybe TRBD1 (6 bases). Germline V CDR1 and CDR2: SGHTA, FQGNSA. The CDR3 consists of 11 residues. Trimming stripped 6 bases from V and 4 bases from J, with 6 bases between. The DNA for the CDR3 is TGTGCCAGCAGAGGGGGCACTGAAGCTTTCTTT. Its translation: CASRGGTEAFF.

A single count supports this clone. The gene calls are TRBV7-2 and TRBJ2-1, with 12 bases identical to TRBD2. The V segment lost 1 base and the J segment 8 bases; nucleotides outside the gene matches: 3. Germline assignment: CDR1 SGHTA and CDR2 FQGNSA. The CDR3 runs 15 residues. CDR3 amino acids: CASSLGLAGVYEQFF. The CDR3 coding sequence is TGTGCCAGCAGCTTAGGACTAGCGGGGGTCTATGAGCAGTTCTTC.

V gene TRBV4-3 combines with J gene TRBJ2-1, with 9 bases matching TRBD2. The V segment lost 0 bases and the J segment 5 bases; nucleotides outside the gene matches: 8. CDR1 is LGHNA and CDR2 is YSLEER in the germline V gene. The CDR3 contains 17 residues. The DNA for the CDR3 is TGCGCCAGCAGCCAAGATGGGGCGGGAGGGCCGGACAATGAGCAGTTCTTC. This gives the protein CASSQDGAGGPDNEQFF.

The J gene is TRBJ1-1, the V gene TRBV20-1; no reliable D call. The CDR3 is made up of 11 amino acids. Germline CDR1 DFQATT, CDR2 SNEGSKA (reference sequence). The V and J ends lost 5 bases and 1 base respectively, with 5 bases between them. The CDR3 nucleotides read TGCAGTGCTCCAGGGAACACTGAAGCTTTCTTT. Amino acid sequence: CSAPGNTEAFF.

The rearrangement uses TRBV6-5 and TRBJ2-1, with 8 nucleotides matching TRBD2. Germline V gene lookup returns CDR1 MNHEY and CDR2 SVGAGI. Trimming at V came to 0 bases and at J to 3 bases, leaving 1 base not matched to a gene. This CDR3 has 15 amino acids. CDR3 nucleotide sequence: TGTGCCAGCAGTTACTCCGGGACTAGCTACAATGAGCAGTTCTTC. Translation gives CASSYSGTSYNEQFF.

This rearrangement joins TRBV19 to TRBJ2-3; 7 nucleotides match TRBD2. After removal of 3 bases from V and 5 bases from J, the junction contained 14 bases not matched to a gene. Germline CDR1 is LNHDA and CDR2 is SQIVND (reference sequence). This CDR3 has 17 amino acids. In nucleotides, the CDR3 is TGTGCCAGTAGTATCGCCGATCTTCGCGGGAGTGAAGATACGCAGTATTTT. It is translated as CASSIADLRGSEDTQYF. Variable domain in full (rest from reference TRBV19 and TRBJ2-3): DGGITQSPKYLFRKEGQNVTLSCEQNLNHDAMYWYRQDPGQGLRLIYYSQIVNDFQKGDIAEGYSVSREKKESFPLTVTSAQKNPTAFYLCASSIADLRGSEDTQYFGPGTRLTVL.

This chain uses TRBV7-2 with TRBJ2-2; tentative D call: TRBD1 (6 bases). Germline CDR1 is SGHTA and CDR2 is FQGNSA. Between the trimmed V and J ends, which lost 6 bases and 0 bases, there was a span of 11 bases. The CDR3 runs to 15 residues. The CDR3 sequence: CASRQNRANTGELFF. The CDR3 DNA follows: TGTGCCAGCAGGCAGAACAGGGCGAACACCGGGGAGCTGTTTTTT.